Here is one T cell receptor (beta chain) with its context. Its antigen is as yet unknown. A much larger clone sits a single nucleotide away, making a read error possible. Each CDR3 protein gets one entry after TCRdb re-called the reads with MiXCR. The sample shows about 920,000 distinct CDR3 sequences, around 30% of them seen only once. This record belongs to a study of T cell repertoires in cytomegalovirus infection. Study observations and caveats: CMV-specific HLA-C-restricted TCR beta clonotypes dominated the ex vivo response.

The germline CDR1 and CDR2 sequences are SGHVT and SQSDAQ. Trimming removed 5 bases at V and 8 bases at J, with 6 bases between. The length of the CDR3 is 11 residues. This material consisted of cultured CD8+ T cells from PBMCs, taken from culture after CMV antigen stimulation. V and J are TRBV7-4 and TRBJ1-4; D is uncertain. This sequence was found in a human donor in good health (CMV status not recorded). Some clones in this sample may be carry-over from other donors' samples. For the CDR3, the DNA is TGTGCCAGCAGCACTTCGGAAAAACTGTTTTTT. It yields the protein CASSTSEKLFF.